This paragraph reports one T cell receptor beta chain. Its antigen is currently unknown. This CDR3 has 13 amino acids. Trimming took off 3 bases at V and 6 bases at J, with 8 bases between the two ends. CDR1 and CDR2 (germline): MNHEY, SMNVEV (reference sequence). Produced via immunoSEQ multiplex PCR; TCRdb's table is partial and in-frame only. The top ten clones hold more than 1.5% of a sample with about 1.9 million clones, 80% to 95% of them seen once. This record belongs to a study of shared clonotypes between healthy human individuals. As for the study in general: The plates for each donor numbered three CD4 naive, three CD4 memory, two CD8 naive and one CD8 memory.

The naive CD8 fraction comprised CD45RO-negative cells positively selected for CCR7 and excluded terminally differentiated effector memory CD45RA+ cells. Study findings and constraints: Naive subsets typically showed greater estimated richness than memory subsets.

The clonotype originates from a man in his late teens or twenties in good health. Some clones in this sample may be carry-over from other donors' samples. Sample: naive CD8+ T cells from PBMCs. This sequence joins TRBV27 and TRBJ2-2; D is unresolved. This CDR3 reads CASSFSFAGELFF. The CDR3 nucleotides read TGTGCCAGCAGTTTTTCTTTCGCCGGGGAGCTGTTTTTT.